This TCR beta chain was obtained from a study of cytomegalovirus exposure and HLA in healthy donors. This clone is a singleton in its sample. Its antigen remains unidentified. General observations from the study: For most TCR sequences rarity was the rule, although some public TCRs occurred in many donors. Cytomegalovirus status, reportedly, was diagnosed with high specificity and sensitivity by the classifier.

CDR1 and CDR2 from the germline V gene are SEHNR and FQNEAQ (reference sequence). V lost 2 bases to trimming and J lost 2 bases, with 13 bases between them. CDR3 length: 16 residues. The validation cohort, a group of 100 to 150 subjects, included the donors and was separate from the approximately 650-subject first cohort. The method was immunoSEQ multiplex PCR; TCRdb's version includes in-frame clones alone and lacks a portion of them. The sample has 76,000 or so clones, roughly 94% seen once. This receptor was identified in a woman younger than 35 in good health and CMV-seronegative. The chain uses TRBV7-9 and TRBJ2-1; maybe TRBD2 (7 bases). Sample: PBMCs. The CDR3 sequence is CASSLSGGSPYNEQFF. The CDR3 DNA sequence: TGTGCCAGCAGCTTATCGGGGGGCTCGCCCTACAATGAGCAGTTCTTC.